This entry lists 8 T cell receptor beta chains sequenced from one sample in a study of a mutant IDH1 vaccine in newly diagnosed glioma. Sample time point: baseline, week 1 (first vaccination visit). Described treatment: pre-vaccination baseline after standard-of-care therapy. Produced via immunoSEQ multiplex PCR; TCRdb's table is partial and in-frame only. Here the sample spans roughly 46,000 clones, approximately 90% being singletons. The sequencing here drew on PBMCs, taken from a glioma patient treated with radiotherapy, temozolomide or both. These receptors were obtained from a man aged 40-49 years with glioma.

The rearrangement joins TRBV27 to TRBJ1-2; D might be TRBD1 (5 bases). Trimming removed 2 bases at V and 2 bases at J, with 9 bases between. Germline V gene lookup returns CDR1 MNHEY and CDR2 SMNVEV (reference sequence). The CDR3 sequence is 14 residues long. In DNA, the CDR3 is TGTGCCAGCAGTTTAATTAGGGGAAACTATGGCTACACCTTC. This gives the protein CASSLIRGNYGYTF.

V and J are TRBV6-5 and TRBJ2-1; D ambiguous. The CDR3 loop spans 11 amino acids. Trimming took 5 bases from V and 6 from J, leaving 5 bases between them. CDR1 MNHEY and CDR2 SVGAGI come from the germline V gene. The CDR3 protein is CASSPGNEQFF. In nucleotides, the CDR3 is TGTGCCAGCAGTCCCGGCAATGAGCAGTTCTTC.

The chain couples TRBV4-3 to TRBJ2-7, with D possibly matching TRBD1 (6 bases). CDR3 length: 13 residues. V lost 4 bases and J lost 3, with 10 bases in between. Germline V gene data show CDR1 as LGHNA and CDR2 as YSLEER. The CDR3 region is CASSRSQGYEQYF. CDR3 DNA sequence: TGCGCCAGCAGCCGATCACAGGGCTACGAGCAGTACTTC.

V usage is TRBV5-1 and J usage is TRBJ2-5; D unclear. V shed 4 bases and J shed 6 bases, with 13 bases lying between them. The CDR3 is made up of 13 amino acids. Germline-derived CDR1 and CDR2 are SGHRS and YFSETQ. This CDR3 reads CASSPTRIQTQYF. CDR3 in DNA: TGCGCCAGCAGCCCGACCCGTATTCAGACCCAGTACTTC.

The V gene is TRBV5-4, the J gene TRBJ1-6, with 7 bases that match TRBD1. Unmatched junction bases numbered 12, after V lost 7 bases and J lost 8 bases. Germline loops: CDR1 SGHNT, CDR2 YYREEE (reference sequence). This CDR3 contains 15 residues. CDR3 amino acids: CASAETAQGDSPLHF. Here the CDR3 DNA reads TGTGCCAGCGCCGAAACGGCTCAGGGGGATTCACCCCTCCACTTT.

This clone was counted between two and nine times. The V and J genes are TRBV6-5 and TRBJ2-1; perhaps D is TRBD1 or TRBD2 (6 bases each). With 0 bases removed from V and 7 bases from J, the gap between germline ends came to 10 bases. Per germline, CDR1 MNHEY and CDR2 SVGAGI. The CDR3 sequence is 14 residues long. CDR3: CASSYSRGDNEQFF. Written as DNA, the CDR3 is TGTGCCAGCAGTTACTCTAGGGGGGATAATGAGCAGTTCTTC.

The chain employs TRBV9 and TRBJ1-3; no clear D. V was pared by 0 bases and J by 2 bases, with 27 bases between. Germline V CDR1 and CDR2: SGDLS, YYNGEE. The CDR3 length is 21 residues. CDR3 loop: CASSVVGRPAGSKAAGNTIYF. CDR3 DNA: TGTGCCAGCAGCGTAGTAGGGAGGCCGGCAGGCTCCAAGGCTGCTGGAAACACCATATATTTT.

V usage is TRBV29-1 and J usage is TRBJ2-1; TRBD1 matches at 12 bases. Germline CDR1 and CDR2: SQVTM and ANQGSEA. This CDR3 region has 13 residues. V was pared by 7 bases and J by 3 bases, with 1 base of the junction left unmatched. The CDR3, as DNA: TGCAGCGGGGACAGGGGGCACTACAATGAGCAGTTCTTC. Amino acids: CSGDRGHYNEQFF.